This T cell receptor beta chain was identified in a study of blood T cell repertoires in COVID-19. Across the study: PBMCs, B-cell-depleted T cells, or T cells provided the cDNA or gDNA that made up the material.

Before being deemed recovered, Cohort 3 donors had two negative PCRs, clearance, or symptom resolution. The CDR3 consists of 17 residues. After removal of 4 bases from V and 0 bases from J, the junction contained 7 bases not matched to a gene. Germline V gives CDR1 SGHAT, CDR2 FQNNGV. Original data processing: Estimation of nucleated cell counts was performed using reference gene primer amplification. The method was immunoSEQ multiplex PCR; TCRdb's version includes in-frame clones alone and lacks a portion of them. V and J calls and clone size are copied from that table; D and trimming were computed from the DNA. The data contain 300,000 or so clones, 86% of them singletons.

The sample was PBMCs or T cells enriched from blood (not recorded which). The TCR originated in a woman aged 18 to 35 who had recovered from COVID-19. The gene calls are TRBV11-2 and TRBJ2-7, with 12 nucleotides matching TRBD2. The CDR3: CASSSLAGGSPSYEQYF. For the CDR3, the DNA is TGTGCCAGCAGCTCCCTAGCGGGAGGGTCCCCCTCCTACGAGCAGTACTTC.